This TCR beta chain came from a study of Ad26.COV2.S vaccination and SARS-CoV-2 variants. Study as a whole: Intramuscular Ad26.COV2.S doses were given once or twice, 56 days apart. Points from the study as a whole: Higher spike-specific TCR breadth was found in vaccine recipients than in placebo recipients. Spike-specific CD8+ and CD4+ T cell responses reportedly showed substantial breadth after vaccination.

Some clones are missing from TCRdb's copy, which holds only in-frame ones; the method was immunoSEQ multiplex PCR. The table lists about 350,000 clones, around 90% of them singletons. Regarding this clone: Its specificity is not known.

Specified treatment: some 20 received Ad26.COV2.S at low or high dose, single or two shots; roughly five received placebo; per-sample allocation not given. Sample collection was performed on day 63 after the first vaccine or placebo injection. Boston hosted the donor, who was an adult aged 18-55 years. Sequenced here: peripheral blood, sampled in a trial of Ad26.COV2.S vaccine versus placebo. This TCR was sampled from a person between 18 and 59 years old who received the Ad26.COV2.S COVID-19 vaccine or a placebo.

The CDR3 DNA follows: TGTGCCAGCAGCTTAGGTCAGGGGACCCAGTTGGTACAAGAGACCCAGTACTTC. Its translation: CASSLGQGTQLVQETQYF. The chain has TRBV11-2 and TRBJ2-5; D might be TRBD1 (6 bases). This CDR3 has 18 amino acids. Germline CDR1 reads SGHAT; CDR2 reads FQNNGV. Trimming removed 1 base at V and 2 bases at J, with 20 bases between.